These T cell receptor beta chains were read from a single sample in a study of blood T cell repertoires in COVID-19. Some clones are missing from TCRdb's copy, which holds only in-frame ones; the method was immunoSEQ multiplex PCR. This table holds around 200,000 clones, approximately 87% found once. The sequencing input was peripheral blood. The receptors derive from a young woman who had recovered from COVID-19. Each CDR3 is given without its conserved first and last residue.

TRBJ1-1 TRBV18 ASSLDPGQGQGAF
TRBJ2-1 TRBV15 ATSRDVVRVVNEQF
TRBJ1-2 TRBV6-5 ASSYRDRGNYGYT
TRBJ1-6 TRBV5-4 ASSREGSPLH
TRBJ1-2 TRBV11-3 ASSLNGDYGYT
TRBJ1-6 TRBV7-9 ASSLPTENSPLH
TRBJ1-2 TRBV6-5 ASSYNRVRGYT
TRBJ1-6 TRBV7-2 ASTPEEGYNSPLH
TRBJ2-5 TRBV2 ASSDSEGQETQY
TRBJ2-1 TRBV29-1 SADMGAGYNEQF
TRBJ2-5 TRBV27 ASSPRLAGVQETQY